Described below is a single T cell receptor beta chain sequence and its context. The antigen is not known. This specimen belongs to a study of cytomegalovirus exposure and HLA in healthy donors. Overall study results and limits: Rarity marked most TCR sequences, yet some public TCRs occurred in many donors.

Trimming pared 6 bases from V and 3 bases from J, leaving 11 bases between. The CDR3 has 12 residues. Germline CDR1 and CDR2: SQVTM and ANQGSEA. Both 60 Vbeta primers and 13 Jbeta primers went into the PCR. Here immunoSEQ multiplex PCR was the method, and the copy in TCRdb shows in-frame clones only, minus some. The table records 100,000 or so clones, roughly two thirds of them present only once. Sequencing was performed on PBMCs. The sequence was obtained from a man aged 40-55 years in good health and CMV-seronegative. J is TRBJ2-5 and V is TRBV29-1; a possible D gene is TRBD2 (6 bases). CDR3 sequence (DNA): TGCAGCGTAGGCGGGACGGAAGAGACCCAGTACTTC. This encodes CSVGGTEETQYF.